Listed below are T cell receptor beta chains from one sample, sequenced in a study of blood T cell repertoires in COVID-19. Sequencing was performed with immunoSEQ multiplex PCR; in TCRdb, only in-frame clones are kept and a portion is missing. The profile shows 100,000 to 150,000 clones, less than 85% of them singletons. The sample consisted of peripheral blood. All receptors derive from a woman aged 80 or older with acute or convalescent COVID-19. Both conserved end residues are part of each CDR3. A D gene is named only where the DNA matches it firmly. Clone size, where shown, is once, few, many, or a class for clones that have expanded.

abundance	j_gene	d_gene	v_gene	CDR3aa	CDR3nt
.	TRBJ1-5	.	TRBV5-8	CASSTQADQPQHF	TGTGCCAGCAGCACTCAAGCCGATCAGCCCCAGCATTTT
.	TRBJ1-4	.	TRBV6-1	CASSEQGRDEKLFF	TGTGCCAGCAGTGAACAGGGGAGGGATGAAAAACTGTTTTTT
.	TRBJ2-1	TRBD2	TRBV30	CACQPGLAGGGEQFF	TGTGCCTGCCAACCAGGACTAGCGGGAGGGGGTGAGCAGTTCTTC
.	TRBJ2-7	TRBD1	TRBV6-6	CASSPRQGAAYEQYF	TGTGCCAGCAGTCCGCGACAGGGGGCGGCATACGAGCAGTACTTC
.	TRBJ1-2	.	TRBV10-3	CAISDPGVYGYTF	TGTGCCATCAGTGATCCCGGGGTCTATGGCTACACCTTC
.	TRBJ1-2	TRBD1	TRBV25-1	CASSEAQGAVPYGYTF	TGTGCCAGCAGTGAGGCGCAGGGGGCGGTCCCCTATGGCTACACCTTC
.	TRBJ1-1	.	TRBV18	CASSPTLDSLSPPAFF	TGTGCCAGCTCACCTACATTGGACAGTCTCTCTCCGCCCGCTTTCTTT
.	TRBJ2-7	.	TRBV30	CAWRAPGQQGEQYF	TGTGCCTGGAGAGCGCCAGGACAGCAAGGGGAGCAGTACTTC
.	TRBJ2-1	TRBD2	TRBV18	CASSPPSSGGAGGEQFF	TGTGCCAGCTCACCACCGTCTAGCGGGGGGGCTGGTGGTGAGCAGTTCTTC
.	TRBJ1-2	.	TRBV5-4	CASRRRGGNYGYTF	TGTGCCAGCAGGCGGCGTGGGGGGAACTATGGCTACACCTTC
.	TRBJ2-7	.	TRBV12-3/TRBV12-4	CASSWARGEQYF	TGTGCCAGCAGTTGGGCCAGGGGCGAGCAGTACTTC
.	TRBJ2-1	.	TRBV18	CASSPPVGRPRYNEQFF	TGTGCCAGCTCACCACCGGTGGGCAGGCCCCGCTACAATGAGCAGTTCTTC
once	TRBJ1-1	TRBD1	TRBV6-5	CASSLTGGVNTEAFF	TGTGCCAGCAGTTTAACAGGGGGAGTGAACACTGAAGCTTTCTTT
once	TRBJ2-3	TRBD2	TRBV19	CASSRGEGDTQYF	TGTGCCAGTAGTCGCGGGGAGGGGGATACGCAGTATTTT
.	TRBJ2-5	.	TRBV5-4	CASSFESATFQETQYF	TGTGCCAGCAGCTTCGAGTCAGCGACTTTCCAAGAGACCCAGTACTTC
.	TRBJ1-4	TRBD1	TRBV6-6	CASSYLRDSNEKLFF	TGTGCCAGCAGTTACTTAAGGGACAGTAATGAAAAACTGTTTTTT
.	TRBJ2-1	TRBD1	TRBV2	CASRRQGGLWYNEQFF	TGTGCCAGCAGACGACAGGGGGGCTTGTGGTACAATGAGCAGTTCTTC
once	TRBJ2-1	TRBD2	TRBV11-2	CASSLIAGVGNEQFF	TGTGCCAGCAGCCTGATAGCGGGAGTCGGGAATGAGCAGTTCTTC
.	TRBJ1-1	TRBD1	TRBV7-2	CASSLDIGTGSEAFF	TGTGCCAGCAGCCTCGATATCGGGACAGGGTCGGAAGCTTTCTTT
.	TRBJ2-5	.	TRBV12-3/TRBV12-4	CASNLGGQETQYF	TGTGCCAGCAACCTAGGGGGCCAAGAGACCCAGTACTTC
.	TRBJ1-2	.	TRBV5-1	CASSLAANYGYTF	TGCGCCAGCAGCTTGGCAGCTAACTATGGCTACACCTTC
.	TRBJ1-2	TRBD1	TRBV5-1	CASSLTGEPYGYTF	TGCGCCAGCAGCCTGACAGGGGAACCCTATGGCTACACCTTC
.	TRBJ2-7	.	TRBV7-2	CASSPRRVEREQYF	TGTGCCAGCAGCCCCCGCAGGGTTGAGCGCGAGCAGTACTTC
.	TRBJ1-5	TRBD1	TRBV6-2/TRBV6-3	CASSVKSRGRGQPQHF	TGTGCCAGCAGTGTAAAATCCAGGGGGCGAGGTCAGCCCCAGCATTTT
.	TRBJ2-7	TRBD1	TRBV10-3	CAIRGQGALEQYF	TGTGCCATCAGGGGACAGGGGGCACTCGAGCAGTACTTC
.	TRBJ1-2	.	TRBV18	CASSPTGASNYGYTF	TGTGCCAGCTCACCCACAGGAGCCTCCAACTATGGCTACACCTTC
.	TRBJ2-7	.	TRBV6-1	CASSEGGRRNYEQYF	TGTGCCAGCAGTGAAGGGGGAAGGAGGAACTACGAGCAGTACTTC
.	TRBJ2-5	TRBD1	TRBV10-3	CAIKEGDRETQYF	TGTGCCATCAAGGAAGGGGACAGAGAGACCCAGTACTTC
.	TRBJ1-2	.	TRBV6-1	CASSEGGTGRYGYTF	TGTGCCAGCAGTGAGGGGGGGACTGGACGCTATGGCTACACCTTC
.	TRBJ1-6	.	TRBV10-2	CASSDPGVYNSPLHF	TGCGCCAGCAGTGATCCGGGGGTCTATAATTCACCCCTCCACTTT
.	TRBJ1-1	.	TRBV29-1	CSVDPQGIGDTEAFF	TGCAGCGTTGATCCCCAGGGGATCGGGGACACTGAAGCTTTCTTT
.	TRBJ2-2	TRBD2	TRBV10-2	CASKDRLAGTTNTGELFF	TGCGCCAGCAAGGATCGCCTAGCGGGAACCACGAACACCGGGGAGCTGTTTTTT